This T cell receptor (beta chain) is from a study of post-analysis software for immune sequencing data. Study background: Relapsing-remitting, secondary progressive and progressive-relapsing forms made up the multiple sclerosis disease courses.

The CDR3 covers 16 residues. V was pared by 4 bases and J by 6 bases, with 18 bases between. Germline V gene lookup returns CDR1 SEHNR and CDR2 FQNEAQ (reference sequence). Points on this clonotype: Antigen unknown.

cDNA libraries for TCR beta contained unique molecular identifiers. The authors obtained roughly 550,000 cDNA molecules from around 0.96 to 9.9 million T cells. TCRdb re-called the PCR reads with MiXCR, one entry per CDR3 protein. The sample has about 160,000 distinct CDR3 sequences, roughly 34% seen once. Overall study findings and caveats: Patients showed TRBV5-6, TRBV5-1 and TRBV20-1 among several TRBV segments more frequent than in controls.

The clonotype was recovered from a girl between 10 and 17 years old with multiple sclerosis. The sample here was blood, taken after autologous hematopoietic stem cell transplantation. The chain links TRBV7-9 to TRBJ1-4, with a tentative D call TRBD1 (6 bases). In nucleotides, the CDR3 is TGTGCCAGCAGCTCACCCGGTTCGGGGGGGCATGAAAAACTGTTTTTT. Its translation is CASSSPGSGGHEKLFF.